The entry below describes one TCR beta chain. The target antigen is unknown. Between the trimmed V and J ends, which lost 0 bases and 9 bases, there was a span of 10 bases. This CDR3 contains 13 residues. In germline, CDR1 is SGHKS, CDR2 YYEKEE (reference sequence). The data were taken from a study of T cells after yellow fever vaccination. As for the study in general: It was SMART-Seq v4 Ultra Low Input that prepared the fractions with low cell numbers.

The TCR cDNA carried a universal primer site and UMIs from 5'RACE template switching. TCRdb called the 5' RACE reads again in MiXCR, with one record for every CDR3 protein. This sample has approximately 350,000 distinct CDR3 sequences, with 11% found just once. Study-level points and caveats: Abundant bulk-population clonotypes could contaminate the FACS-sorted repertoires. Post-booster repertoires contained most primary-vaccination clones again (roughly 97% CD4, about 90% CD8).

The chain combines TRBV5-5 with TRBJ2-1; no clear D gene. The sample was PBMCs, taken on the day of the first yellow fever vaccination. This TCR came from a man between 18 and 29 years old who received the YFV17D yellow fever vaccine. CDR3 nucleotide sequence: TGTGCCAGCAGCTTGGCCCCAGATACTGAGCAGTTCTTC. This sequence encodes CASSLAPDTEQFF.